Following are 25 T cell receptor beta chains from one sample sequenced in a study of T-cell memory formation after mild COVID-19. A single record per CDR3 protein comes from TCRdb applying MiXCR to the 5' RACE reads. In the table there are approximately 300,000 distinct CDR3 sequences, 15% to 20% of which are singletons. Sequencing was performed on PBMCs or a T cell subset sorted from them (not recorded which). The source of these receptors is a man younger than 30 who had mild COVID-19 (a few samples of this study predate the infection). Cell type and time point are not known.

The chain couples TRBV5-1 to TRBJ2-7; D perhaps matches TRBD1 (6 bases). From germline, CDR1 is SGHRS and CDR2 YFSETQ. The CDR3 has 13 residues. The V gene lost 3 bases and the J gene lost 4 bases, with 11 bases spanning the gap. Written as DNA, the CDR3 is TGCGCCAGCAGCTCATCAGGGGAATACGAGCAGTACTTC. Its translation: CASSSSGEYEQYF.

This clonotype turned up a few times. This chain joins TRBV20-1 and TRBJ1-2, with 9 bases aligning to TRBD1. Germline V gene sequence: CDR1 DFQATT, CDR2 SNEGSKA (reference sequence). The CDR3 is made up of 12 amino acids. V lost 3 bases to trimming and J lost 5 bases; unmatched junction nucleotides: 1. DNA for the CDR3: TGCAGTGCTAGGGGACAGGGTTATGGCTACACCTTC. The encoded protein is CSARGQGYGYTF.

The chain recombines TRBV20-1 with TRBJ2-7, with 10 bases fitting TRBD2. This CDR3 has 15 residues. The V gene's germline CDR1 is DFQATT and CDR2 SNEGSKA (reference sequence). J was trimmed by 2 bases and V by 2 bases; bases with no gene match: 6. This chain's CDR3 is CSARPRTSGTYEQYF. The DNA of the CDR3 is TGCAGTGCTAGACCTAGGACTAGCGGAACCTACGAGCAGTACTTC.

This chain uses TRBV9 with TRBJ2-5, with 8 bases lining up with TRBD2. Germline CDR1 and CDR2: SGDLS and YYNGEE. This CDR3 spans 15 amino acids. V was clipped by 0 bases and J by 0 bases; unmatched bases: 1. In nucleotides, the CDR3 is TGTGCCAGCAGCGTAGCTAGCGGGTACCAAGAGACCCAGTACTTC. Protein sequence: CASSVASGYQETQYF.

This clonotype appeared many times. The CDR3 nucleotides read TGCGCCAGCAGCCCAGGGGGGGTATCCTACGAGCAGTACGTC. Translating it yields CASSPGGVSYEQYV. The gene calls are TRBV5-1 and TRBJ2-7; D may match TRBD1 or TRBD2 (7 bases each). Germline V gene lookup returns CDR1 SGHRS and CDR2 YFSETQ. V lost 4 bases to trimming and J lost 1 base, with 12 bases between them. The CDR3 is 14 amino acids.

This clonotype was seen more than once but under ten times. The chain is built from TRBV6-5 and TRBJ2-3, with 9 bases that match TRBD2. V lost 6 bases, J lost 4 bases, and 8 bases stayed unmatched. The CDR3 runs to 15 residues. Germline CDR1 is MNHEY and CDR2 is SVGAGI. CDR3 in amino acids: CASSYGTSMSDTQYF. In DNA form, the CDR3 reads TGTGCCAGCAGCTACGGGACTAGCATGTCAGATACGCAGTATTTT.

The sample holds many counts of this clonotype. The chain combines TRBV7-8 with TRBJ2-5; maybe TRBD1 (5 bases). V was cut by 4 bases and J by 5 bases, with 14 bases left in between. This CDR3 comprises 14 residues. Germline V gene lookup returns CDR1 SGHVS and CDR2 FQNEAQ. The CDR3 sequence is CASSYGVGPETQYF. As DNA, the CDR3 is TGTGCCAGCAGCTATGGTGTGGGGCCGGAGACCCAGTACTTC.

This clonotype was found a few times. As DNA, the CDR3 is TGTGCCAGCAGCTTTTCAGGGGGTGACTATGGCTACACCTTC. This sequence encodes CASSFSGGDYGYTF. This sequence joins TRBV7-3 and TRBJ1-2; 7 bases fit TRBD1. The CDR3 totals 14 residues. V trimming: 3 bases; J trimming: 3 bases; junction bases outside the gene matches: 4. Germline loops: CDR1 SGHTA, CDR2 FQGTGA.

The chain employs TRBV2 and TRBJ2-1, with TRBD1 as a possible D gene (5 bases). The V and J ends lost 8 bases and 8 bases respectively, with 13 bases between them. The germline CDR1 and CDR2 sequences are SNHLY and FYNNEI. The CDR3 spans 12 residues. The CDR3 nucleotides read TGTGCCAGCGCGCAGGGTACCCATGAGCAGTTCTTC. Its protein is CASAQGTHEQFF.

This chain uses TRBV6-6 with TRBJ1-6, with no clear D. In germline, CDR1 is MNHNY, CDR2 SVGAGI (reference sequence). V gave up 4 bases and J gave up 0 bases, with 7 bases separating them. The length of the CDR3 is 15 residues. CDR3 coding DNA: TGTGCCAGCAGTTTACGGGACTCCTATAATTCACCCCTCCACTTT. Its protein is CASSLRDSYNSPLHF.

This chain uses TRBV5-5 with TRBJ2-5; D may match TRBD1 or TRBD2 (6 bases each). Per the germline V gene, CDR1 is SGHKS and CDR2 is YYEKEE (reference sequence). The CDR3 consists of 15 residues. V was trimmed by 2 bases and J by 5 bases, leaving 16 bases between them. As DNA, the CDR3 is TGTGCCAGCAGCTTATTTGGGGGGCGGCGCGAGACCCAGTACTTC. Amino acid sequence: CASSLFGGRRETQYF.

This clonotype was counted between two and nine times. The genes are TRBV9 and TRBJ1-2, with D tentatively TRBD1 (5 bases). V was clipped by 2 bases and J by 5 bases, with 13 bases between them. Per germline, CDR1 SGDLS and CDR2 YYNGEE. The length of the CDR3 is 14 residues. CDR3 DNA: TGTGCCAGCAGCGTTACGGGGACGGGGTATGGCTACACCTTC. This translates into CASSVTGTGYGYTF.

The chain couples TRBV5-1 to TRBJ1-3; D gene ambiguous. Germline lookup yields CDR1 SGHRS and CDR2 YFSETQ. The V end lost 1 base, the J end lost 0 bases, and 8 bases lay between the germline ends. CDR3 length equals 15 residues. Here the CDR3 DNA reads TGCGCCAGCAGCTTGCTCGCAGGCTCTGGAAACACCATATATTTT. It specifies CASSLLAGSGNTIYF.

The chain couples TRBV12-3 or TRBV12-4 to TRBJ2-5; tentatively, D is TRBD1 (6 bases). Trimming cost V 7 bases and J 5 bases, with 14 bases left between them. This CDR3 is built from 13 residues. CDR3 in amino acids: CASTFGGRETQYF. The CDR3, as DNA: TGTGCCAGCACCTTTGGGGGCCGGGAGACCCAGTACTTC.

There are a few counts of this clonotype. CDR3 DNA sequence: TGTGCCAGCGCTCCGGGGGATCGTATGTCCTACGAGCAGTACTTC. Translation: CASAPGDRMSYEQYF. The chain links TRBV16 to TRBJ2-7, with a weak D call TRBD2 (6 bases). This CDR3 is built from 15 residues. Looked up from germline, CDR1 is KGHSY and CDR2 is FQNENV. V lost 8 bases and J 1 base, leaving 18 bases between the germline ends.

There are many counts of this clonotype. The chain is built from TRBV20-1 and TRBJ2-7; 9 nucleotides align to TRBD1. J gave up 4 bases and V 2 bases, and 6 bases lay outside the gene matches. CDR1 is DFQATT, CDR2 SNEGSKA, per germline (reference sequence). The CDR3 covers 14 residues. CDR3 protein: CSARSQGAKYEQYV. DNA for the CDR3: TGCAGTGCTAGATCACAGGGGGCAAAGTACGAGCAGTACGTC.

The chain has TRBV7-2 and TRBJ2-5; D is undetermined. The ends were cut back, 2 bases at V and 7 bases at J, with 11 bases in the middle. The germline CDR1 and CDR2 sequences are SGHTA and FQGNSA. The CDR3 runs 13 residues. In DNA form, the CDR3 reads TGTGCCAGCAGCTTAAGGCGCAGTGGGACCCAGTACTTC. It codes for CASSLRRSGTQYF.

CDR3 in DNA: TGTGCCAGCAGCACCAATCCAGGGAGCGGGAATGAGCAGTTCTTC. This translates into CASSTNPGSGNEQFF. The chain uses TRBV7-3 and TRBJ2-1, with a tentative D call TRBD2 (6 bases). The CDR3 length is 15 residues. The germline V gene encodes CDR1 SGHTA and CDR2 FQGTGA. The ends were cut back, 5 bases at V and 7 bases at J, with 18 bases in the middle.

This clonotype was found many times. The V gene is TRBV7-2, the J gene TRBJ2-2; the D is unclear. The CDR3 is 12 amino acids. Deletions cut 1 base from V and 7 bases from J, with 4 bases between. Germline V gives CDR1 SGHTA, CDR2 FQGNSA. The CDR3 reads CASSLVGGELFF. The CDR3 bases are TGTGCCAGCAGCTTAGTTGGCGGGGAGCTGTTTTTT. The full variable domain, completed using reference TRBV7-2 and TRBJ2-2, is GAGVSQSPSNKVTEKGKDVELRCDPISGHTALYWYRQSLGQGLEFLIYFQGNSAPDKSGLPSDRFSAERTGGSVSTLTIQRTQQEDSAVYLCASSLVGGELFFGEGSRLTVL.

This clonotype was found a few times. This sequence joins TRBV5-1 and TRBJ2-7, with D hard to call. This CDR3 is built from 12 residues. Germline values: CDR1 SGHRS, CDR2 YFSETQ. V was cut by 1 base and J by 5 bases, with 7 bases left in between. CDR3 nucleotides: TGCGCCAGCAGCTTGACACAGAACGAGCAGTACTTC. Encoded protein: CASSLTQNEQYF.

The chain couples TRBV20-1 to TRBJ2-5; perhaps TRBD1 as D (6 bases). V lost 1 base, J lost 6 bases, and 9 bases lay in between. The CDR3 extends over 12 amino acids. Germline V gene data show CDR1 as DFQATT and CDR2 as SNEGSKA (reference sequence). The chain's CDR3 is CSARVGQKTQYF. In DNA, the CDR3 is TGCAGTGCTAGAGTAGGACAGAAGACCCAGTACTTC.

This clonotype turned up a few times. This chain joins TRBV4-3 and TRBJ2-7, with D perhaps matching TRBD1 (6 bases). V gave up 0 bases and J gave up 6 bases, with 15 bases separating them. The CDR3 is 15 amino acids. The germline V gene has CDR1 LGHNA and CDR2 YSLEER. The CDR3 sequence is CASSQDSSGQIEQYF. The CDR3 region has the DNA TGCGCCAGCAGCCAAGATAGCTCAGGACAGATCGAGCAGTACTTC.

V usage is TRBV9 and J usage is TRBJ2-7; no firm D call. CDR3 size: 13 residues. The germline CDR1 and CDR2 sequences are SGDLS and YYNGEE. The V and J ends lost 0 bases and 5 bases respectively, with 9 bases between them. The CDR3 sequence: CASSVGAPNEQYF. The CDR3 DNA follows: TGTGCCAGCAGCGTAGGTGCGCCCAACGAGCAGTACTTC.

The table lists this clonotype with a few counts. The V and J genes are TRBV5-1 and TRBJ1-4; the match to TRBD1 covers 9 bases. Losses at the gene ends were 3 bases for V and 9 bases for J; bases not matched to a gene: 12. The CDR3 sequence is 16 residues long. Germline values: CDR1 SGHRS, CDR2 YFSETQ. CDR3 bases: TGCGCCAGCAGCTCCCTTACACAGGGGGCGAGGAAAAAACTGTTTTTT. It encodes CASSSLTQGARKKLFF. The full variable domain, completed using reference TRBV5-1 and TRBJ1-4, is KAGVTQTPRYLIKTRGQQVTLSCSPISGHRSVSWYQQTPGQGLQFLFEYFSETQRNKGNFPGRFSGRQFSNSRSEMNVSTLELGDSALYLCASSSLTQGARKKLFFGSGTQLSVL.

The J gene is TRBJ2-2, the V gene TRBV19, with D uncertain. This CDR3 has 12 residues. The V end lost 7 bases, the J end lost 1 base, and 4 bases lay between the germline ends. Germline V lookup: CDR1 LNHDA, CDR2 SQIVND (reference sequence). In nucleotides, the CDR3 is TGTGCCAGTACCCAGAACACCGGGGAGCTGTTTTTT. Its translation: CASTQNTGELFF.